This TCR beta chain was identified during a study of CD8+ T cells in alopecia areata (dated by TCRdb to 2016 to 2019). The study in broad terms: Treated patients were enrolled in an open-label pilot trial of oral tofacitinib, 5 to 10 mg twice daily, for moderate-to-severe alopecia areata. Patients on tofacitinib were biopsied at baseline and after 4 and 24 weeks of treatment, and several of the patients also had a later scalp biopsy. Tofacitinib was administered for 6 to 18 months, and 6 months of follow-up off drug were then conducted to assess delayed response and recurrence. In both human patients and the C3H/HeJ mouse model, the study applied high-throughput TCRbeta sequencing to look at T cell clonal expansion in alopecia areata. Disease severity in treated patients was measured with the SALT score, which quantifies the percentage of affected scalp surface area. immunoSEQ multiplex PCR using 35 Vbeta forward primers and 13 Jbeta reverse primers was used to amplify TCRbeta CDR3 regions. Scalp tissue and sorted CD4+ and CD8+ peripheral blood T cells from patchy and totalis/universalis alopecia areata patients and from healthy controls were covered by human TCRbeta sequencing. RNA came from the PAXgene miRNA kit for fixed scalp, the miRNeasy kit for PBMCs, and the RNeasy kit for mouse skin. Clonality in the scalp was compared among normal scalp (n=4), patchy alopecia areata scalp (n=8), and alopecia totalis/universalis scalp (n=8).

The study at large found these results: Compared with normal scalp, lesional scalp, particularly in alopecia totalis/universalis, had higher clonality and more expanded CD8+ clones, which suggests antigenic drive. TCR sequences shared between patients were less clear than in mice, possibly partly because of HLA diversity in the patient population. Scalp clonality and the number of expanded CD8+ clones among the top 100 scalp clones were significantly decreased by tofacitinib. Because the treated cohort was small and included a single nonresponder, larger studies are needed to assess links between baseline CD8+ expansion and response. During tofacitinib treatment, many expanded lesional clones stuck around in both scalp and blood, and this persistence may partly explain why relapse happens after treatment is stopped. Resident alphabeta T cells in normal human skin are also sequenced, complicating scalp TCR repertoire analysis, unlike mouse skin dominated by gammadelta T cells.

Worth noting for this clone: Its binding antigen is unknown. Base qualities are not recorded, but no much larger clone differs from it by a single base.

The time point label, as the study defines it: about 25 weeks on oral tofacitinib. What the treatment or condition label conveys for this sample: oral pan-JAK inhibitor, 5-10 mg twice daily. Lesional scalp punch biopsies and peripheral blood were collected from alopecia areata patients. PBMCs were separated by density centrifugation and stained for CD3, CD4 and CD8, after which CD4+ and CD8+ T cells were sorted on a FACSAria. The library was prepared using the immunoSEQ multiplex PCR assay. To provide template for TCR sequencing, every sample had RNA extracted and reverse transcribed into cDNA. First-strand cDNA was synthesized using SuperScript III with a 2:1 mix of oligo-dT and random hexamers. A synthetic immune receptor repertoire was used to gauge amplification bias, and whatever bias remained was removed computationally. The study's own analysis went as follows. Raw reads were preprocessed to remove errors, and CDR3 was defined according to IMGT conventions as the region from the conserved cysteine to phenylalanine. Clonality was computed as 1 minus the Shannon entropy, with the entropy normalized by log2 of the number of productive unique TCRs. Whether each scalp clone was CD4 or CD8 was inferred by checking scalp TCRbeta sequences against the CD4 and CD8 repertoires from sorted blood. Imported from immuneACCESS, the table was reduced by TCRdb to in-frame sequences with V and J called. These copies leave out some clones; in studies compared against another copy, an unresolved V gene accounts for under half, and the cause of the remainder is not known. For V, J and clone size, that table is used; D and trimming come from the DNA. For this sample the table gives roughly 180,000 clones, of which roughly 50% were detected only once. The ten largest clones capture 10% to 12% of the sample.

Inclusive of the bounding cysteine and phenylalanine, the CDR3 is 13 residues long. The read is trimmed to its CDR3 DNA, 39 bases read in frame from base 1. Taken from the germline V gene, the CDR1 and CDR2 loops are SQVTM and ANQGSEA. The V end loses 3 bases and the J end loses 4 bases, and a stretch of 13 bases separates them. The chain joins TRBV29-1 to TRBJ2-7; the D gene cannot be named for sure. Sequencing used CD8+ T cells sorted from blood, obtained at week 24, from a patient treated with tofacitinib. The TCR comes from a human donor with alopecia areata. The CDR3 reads CSVDGGSKYEQYF. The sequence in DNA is TGCAGCGTTGACGGCGGCAGTAAATACGAGCAGTACTTC.